The 4 T cell receptor beta chains listed next were all sequenced from one sample in a study of high-grade serous ovarian cancer treatment subgroups. Repertoires were generated with immunoSEQ multiplex PCR, while TCRdb's copy carries only in-frame clones and drops some. Of about 1,900 clones listed, 82% are singletons. The tumor samples were collected prior to definitive surgery or chemotherapy. The sequenced material came from tumor tissue. The receptors stem from a human donor with high-grade serous ovarian cancer.

The chain is built from TRBV5-1 and TRBJ2-5, with a weak D call TRBD1 (6 bases). V lost 0 bases and J 4 bases, leaving 10 bases between the germline ends. CDR1 SGHRS and CDR2 YFSETQ come from the germline V gene. The CDR3 contains 14 residues. The CDR3: CASSLAGALETQYF. The CDR3 DNA is TGCGCCAGCAGCTTGGCAGGGGCCCTAGAGACCCAGTACTTC.

In nucleotides, the CDR3 is TGTGCCACTCGGGACGGGGACAGGCGCTCCTATGGCTACACCTTC. Residues: CATRDGDRRSYGYTF. J is TRBJ1-2 and V is TRBV15; 8 bases line up with TRBD1. The V gene end was trimmed by 9 bases and the J gene end by 4 bases; junction bases not matched to a gene: 13. The germline gives CDR1 LNHNV, CDR2 YYDKDF (reference sequence). The CDR3 contains 15 residues. Combining the CDR3 with reference TRBV15 and TRBJ1-2 gives the whole variable domain DAMVIQNPRYQVTQFGKPVTLSCSQTLNHNVMYWYQQKSSQAPKLLFHYYDKDFNNEADTPDNFQSRRPNTSFCFLDIRSPGLGDTAMYLCATRDGDRRSYGYTFGSGTRLTVV.

The chain has TRBV2 and TRBJ1-4; 7 bases are shared with TRBD1. Germline CDR1 and CDR2: SNHLY and FYNNEI. CDR3 length: 14 amino acids. V lost 4 bases and J lost 8; bases outside the gene matches: 7. The CDR3 here is CASSVGQREEKLFF. CDR3 sequence (DNA): TGTGCCAGCAGTGTGGGACAGCGGGAAGAAAAACTGTTTTTT.

The rearrangement uses TRBV19 and TRBJ2-4; 7 bases agree with TRBD2. V shed 3 bases and J 9 bases; nucleotides not matched to a gene: 11. Germline V CDR1 and CDR2: LNHDA, SQIVND (reference sequence). This CDR3 spans 15 amino acids. CDR3 residues: CASSMAPGGSGIQYF. CDR3 in DNA: TGTGCCAGTAGTATGGCCCCGGGGGGTTCGGGCATTCAGTACTTC.